The present T cell receptor (beta chain) was sequenced within a study of blood T cell repertoires in COVID-19. Overall study: Acute and convalescent COVID-19 specimens originated in the United States, Italy and Spain. Nucleic acid was either cDNA or gDNA, and it came from T cells, B-cell-depleted T cells, or PBMCs.

Method: immunoSEQ multiplex PCR; TCRdb's copy keeps in-frame clones and lacks some. Of 250,000 to 350,000 clones detected, about four fifths appear once; the ten largest clones hold roughly 1.5%. Seattle patient enrollment occurred during active infection, with longitudinal follow-up thereafter. This CDR3 has 18 amino acids. V was trimmed by 0 bases and J by 7 bases, leaving 21 bases between them. Per germline, CDR1 MGHRA and CDR2 YSYEKL. The receptor was isolated from a human donor with COVID-19, enrolled during active disease. The donor label of this sample is uncertain. The chain combines TRBV4-1 with TRBJ2-2; D is perhaps TRBD1 (5 bases). The sequenced material came from peripheral blood. DNA of the CDR3: TGCGCCAGCAGCCAAGAATCCCAGGGTGCGGTGATAGACGGGGAGCTGTTTTTT. Translated, it gives CASSQESQGAVIDGELFF.